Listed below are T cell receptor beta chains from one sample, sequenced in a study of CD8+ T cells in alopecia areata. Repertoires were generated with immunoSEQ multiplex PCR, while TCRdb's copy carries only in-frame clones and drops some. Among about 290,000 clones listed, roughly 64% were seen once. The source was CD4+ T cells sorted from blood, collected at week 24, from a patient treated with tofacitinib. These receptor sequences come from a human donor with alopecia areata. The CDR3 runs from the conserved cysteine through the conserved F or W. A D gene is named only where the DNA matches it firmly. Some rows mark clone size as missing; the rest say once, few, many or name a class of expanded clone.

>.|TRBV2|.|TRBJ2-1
CASRGEYEQFF
TGTGCCAGCAGAGGAGAGTATGAGCAGTTCTTC
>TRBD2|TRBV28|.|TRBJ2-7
CASSLASGGAHGGEQYF
TGTGCCAGCAGTTTAGCTAGCGGGGGGGCCCATGGTGGCGAGCAGTACTTC
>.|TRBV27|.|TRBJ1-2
CASSRRFLDGYTF
TGTGCCAGCAGTCGGAGGTTCCTGGATGGCTACACCTTC
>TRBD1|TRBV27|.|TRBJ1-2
CASSTGQGIGYTF
TGTGCCAGCAGTACCGGACAGGGAATTGGCTACACCTTC
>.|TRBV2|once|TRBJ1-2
CASKGLLEGYTF
TGTGCCAGCAAAGGCCTACTAGAAGGCTACACCTTC
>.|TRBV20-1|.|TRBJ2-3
CSARVGDTQYF
TGCAGTGCTAGAGTGGGAGATACGCAGTATTTT
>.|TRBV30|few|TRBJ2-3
CAWGSEGFDTDTQYF
TGTGCCTGGGGCTCCGAGGGCTTCGACACAGATACGCAGTATTTT
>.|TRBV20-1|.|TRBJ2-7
CSAAQGGEQYF
TGCAGTGCTGCCCAGGGGGGCGAGCAGTACTTC
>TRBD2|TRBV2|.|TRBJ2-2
CASKPSGLAGTGELFF
TGTGCCAGCAAGCCCTCGGGACTAGCAGGCACCGGGGAGCTGTTTTTT
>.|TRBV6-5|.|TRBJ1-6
CASSPLGREVSPLHF
TGTGCCAGCAGCCCCCTGGGCAGGGAGGTTTCACCCCTCCACTTT
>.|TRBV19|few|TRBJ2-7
CASSPSRAPVKYF
TGTGCCAGTAGTCCCTCGAGAGCGCCCGTTAAGTACTTC
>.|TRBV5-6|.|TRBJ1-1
CASSSPYTEAFF
TGTGCCAGCAGCTCGCCCTACACTGAAGCTTTCTTT
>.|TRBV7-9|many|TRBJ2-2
CASSWPSTVTGELFF
TGTGCCAGCAGCTGGCCCTCGACAGTGACCGGGGAGCTGTTTTTT
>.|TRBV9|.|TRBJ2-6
CASSVALAAGANVLTF
TGTGCCAGCAGCGTAGCCCTAGCCGCTGGGGCCAACGTCCTGACTTTC
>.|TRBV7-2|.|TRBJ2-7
CASSIGRGAYEQYF
TGTGCCAGCAGCATAGGGCGCGGGGCCTACGAGCAGTACTTC
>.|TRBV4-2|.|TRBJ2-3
CASSQDRGDTQYF
TGTGCCAGCAGCCAAGATCGTGGAGATACGCAGTATTTT
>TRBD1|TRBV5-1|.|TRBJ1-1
CASTAFTGQLNTEAFF
TGCGCCAGCACCGCCTTTACGGGACAGCTGAACACTGAAGCTTTCTTT
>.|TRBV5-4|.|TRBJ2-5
CASSLWTQETQYF
TGTGCCAGCAGCTTGTGGACTCAAGAGACCCAGTACTTC
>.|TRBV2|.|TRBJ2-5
CASSEEGEGTQYF
TGTGCCAGCAGTGAAGAAGGGGAAGGGACCCAGTACTTC
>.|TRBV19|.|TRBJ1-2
CASMVRGGYTF
TGTGCCAGTATGGTAAGAGGTGGCTACACCTTC
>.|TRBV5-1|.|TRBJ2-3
CASSLVVVDTQYF
TGCGCCAGCAGCTTGGTGGTAGTGGATACGCAGTATTTT
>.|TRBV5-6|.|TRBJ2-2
CASSFADWLRAGELFF
TGTGCCAGCAGCTTCGCTGATTGGCTGCGGGCCGGGGAGCTGTTTTTT
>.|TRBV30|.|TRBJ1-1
CAWRQKNTEAFF
TGTGCCTGGAGGCAGAAGAACACTGAAGCTTTCTTT
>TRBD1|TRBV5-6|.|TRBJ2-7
CASSERGQILFYEQYF
TGTGCCAGCAGCGAACGGGGACAGATTCTTTTCTACGAGCAGTACTTC
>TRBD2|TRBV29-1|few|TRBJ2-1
CSVDSGGGQFF
TGCAGCGTTGACAGCGGGGGAGGGCAGTTCTTC
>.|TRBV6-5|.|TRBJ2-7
CASSYTGTAYEQYF
TGTGCCAGCAGTTATACGGGAACAGCCTACGAGCAGTACTTC
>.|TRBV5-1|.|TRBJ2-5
CASSSTGPQETQYF
TGCGCCAGCAGCTCAACAGGGCCGCAAGAGACCCAGTACTTC
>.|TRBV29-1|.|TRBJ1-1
CSVDGHEGTEAFF
TGCAGCGTTGATGGCCACGAAGGGACTGAAGCTTTCTTT
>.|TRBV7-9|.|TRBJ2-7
CASSLINYEQYF
TGTGCCAGCAGCTTGATCAACTACGAGCAGTACTTC
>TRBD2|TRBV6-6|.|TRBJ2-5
CASTGLAGETQYF
TGTGCCAGCACTGGGCTAGCGGGGGAGACCCAGTACTTC
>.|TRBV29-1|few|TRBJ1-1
CSVVTPRRTEAFF
TGCAGCGTTGTTACACCAAGGAGGACTGAAGCTTTCTTT
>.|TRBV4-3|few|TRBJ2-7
CASSQQRAAYEQYF
TGCGCCAGCAGCCAGCAAAGGGCCGCCTACGAGCAGTACTTC
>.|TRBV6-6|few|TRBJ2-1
CASTRGGEQFF
TGTGCCAGCACCCGCGGTGGGGAGCAGTTCTTC
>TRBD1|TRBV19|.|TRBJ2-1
CASSITGANEQFF
TGTGCCAGTAGTATTACAGGGGCAAATGAGCAGTTCTTC
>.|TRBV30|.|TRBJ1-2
CAWSGRTGGYTF
TGTGCCTGGAGTGGGAGGACTGGCGGCTACACCTTC
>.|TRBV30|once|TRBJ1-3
CAWQGSGNTIYF
TGTGCCTGGCAGGGCTCTGGAAACACCATATATTTT
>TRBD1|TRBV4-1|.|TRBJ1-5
CASSQLYRGLNQPQHF
TGCGCCAGCAGCCAGCTCTACAGGGGACTCAATCAGCCCCAGCATTTT
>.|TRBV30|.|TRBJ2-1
CAWSVRGITYNEQFF
TGTGCCTGGAGTGTACGAGGGATCACCTACAATGAGCAGTTCTTC
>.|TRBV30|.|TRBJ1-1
CAWSSGSEAFF
TGTGCCTGGAGTTCGGGCTCTGAAGCTTTCTTT
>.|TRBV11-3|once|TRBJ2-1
CASSLGRAQGFNEQFF
TGTGCCAGCAGCCTAGGGCGAGCTCAGGGTTTCAATGAGCAGTTCTTC
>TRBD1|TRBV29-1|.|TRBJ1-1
CSVGGGENTEAFF
TGCAGCGTGGGAGGGGGCGAGAACACTGAAGCTTTCTTT
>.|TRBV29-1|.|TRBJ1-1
CSVETGYSVAEAFF
TGCAGCGTCGAAACAGGGTATAGTGTCGCTGAAGCTTTCTTT
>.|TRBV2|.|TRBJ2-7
CASTSMGGQSGEQYF
TGTGCCAGCACCTCCATGGGGGGCCAGTCGGGTGAGCAGTACTTC
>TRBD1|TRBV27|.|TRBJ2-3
CASSIRGRTDTQYF
TGTGCCAGCAGCATCAGGGGGCGGACAGATACGCAGTATTTT
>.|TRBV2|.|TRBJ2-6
CASSPGANVLTF
TGTGCCAGCTCACCTGGGGCCAACGTCCTGACTTTC
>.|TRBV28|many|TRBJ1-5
CASSRLVGNQPQHF
TGTGCCAGCAGTCGCCTCGTCGGCAATCAGCCCCAGCATTTT